These 12 T cell receptor beta chains came from one sample sequenced in a study of OX40 agonist ivuxolimab in advanced cancers. Clones were sequenced by immunoSEQ multiplex PCR, and TCRdb holds only the in-frame ones, with some missing. In the table there are some 72,000 clones, roughly 90% of which are singletons. Sequencing was performed on CD4+ or CD8+ T cells sorted from blood, taken in a trial of the OX40 agonist ivuxolimab. These receptors all stem from an adult with an advanced solid tumor such as melanoma, head and neck, liver or kidney cancer.

This sequence joins TRBV6-5 and TRBJ2-7; D is ambiguous. From germline, CDR1 is MNHEY and CDR2 SVGAGI. V was pared by 6 bases and J by 0 bases, with 15 bases between. The CDR3 is 15 amino acids. CDR3 region: CASRNIELPSYEQYF. The CDR3 region has the DNA TGTGCCAGCAGGAACATCGAATTGCCCTCCTACGAGCAGTACTTC.

The CDR3, as DNA: TGTGCCAGCAGCTCCCTAGCGGGGCCTTCCTACGAGCAGTACTTC. It specifies CASSSLAGPSYEQYF. The chain couples TRBV5-6 to TRBJ2-7; 9 bases are a match to TRBD2. Germline CDR1 reads SGHDT; CDR2 reads YYEEEE. CDR3 length equals 15 residues. Germline trimming cut 3 bases from V and 1 base from J; bases unmatched to any gene: 5. Using reference TRBV5-6 and TRBJ2-7 for the parts outside the CDR3, the full variable domain is DAGVTQSPTHLIKTRGQQVTLRCSPKSGHDTVSWYQQALGQGPQFIFQYYEEEERQRGNFPDRFSGHQFPNYSSELNVNALLLGDSALYLCASSSLAGPSYEQYFGPGTRLTVT.

Only one count was recorded for this clone. In nucleotides, the CDR3 is TGTGCCAGCAGCCAAGCTCCAGCGGGAAGGGTCGGGGAGCTGTTTTTT. Its protein product is CASSQAPAGRVGELFF. The V gene is TRBV14, the J gene TRBJ2-2; the match to TRBD2 covers 7 bases. V lost 1 base and J lost 7; bases outside the gene matches: 9. The germline V gene has CDR1 SGHDN and CDR2 FVKESK. This CDR3 comprises 16 residues. The variable domain in full, with the rest retrieved from reference TRBV14 and TRBJ2-2, is EAGVTQFPSHSVIEKGQTVTLRCDPISGHDNLYWYRRVMGKEIKFLLHFVKESKQDESGMPNNRFLAERTGGTYSTLKVQPAELEDSGVYFCASSQAPAGRVGELFFGEGSRLTVL.

This clone appeared a single time. V gene TRBV7-2 combines with J gene TRBJ2-1; D could derive from TRBD1 or TRBD2 (5 bases each). The CDR3 is 14 residues long. V lost 6 bases, J lost 7 bases, and 16 bases lay in between. Germline V CDR1 and CDR2: SGHTA, FQGNSA. The CDR3 here is CASSYPGPENEQFF. CDR3 in DNA: TGTGCCAGCAGTTACCCGGGGCCTGAAAATGAGCAGTTCTTC. The full variable domain, rest sourced from reference TRBV7-2 and TRBJ2-1, is GAGVSQSPSNKVTEKGKDVELRCDPISGHTALYWYRQSLGQGLEFLIYFQGNSAPDKSGLPSDRFSAERTGGSVSTLTIQRTQQEDSAVYLCASSYPGPENEQFFGPGTRLTVL.

The chain recombines TRBV10-3 with TRBJ1-5, with 10 bases that match TRBD1. CDR3 length equals 15 residues. Germline lookup yields CDR1 ENHRY and CDR2 SYGVKD. The junction had 4 bases not matched to a gene; V was cut back by 4 bases and J by 4 bases. CDR3 region: CAISGRQGANQPQHF. The CDR3 bases are TGTGCCATCAGTGGACGACAGGGGGCGAATCAGCCCCAGCATTTT.

The chain combines TRBV28 with TRBJ2-7; D not resolved. V was shortened by 7 bases and J by 6 bases, with 16 bases between the two germline ends. Germline loops: CDR1 MDHEN, CDR2 SYDVKM. This CDR3 has 13 amino acids. As DNA, the CDR3 is TGTGCCAGCAACGTACGCGAGAGGTCCGAGCAGTACTTC. Its translation is CASNVRERSEQYF.

This clone was picked up a small number of times. The chain combines TRBV7-8 with TRBJ2-2; D ambiguous. Trimming cost V 1 base and J 6 bases, with 3 bases left between them. This CDR3 spans 12 amino acids. CDR1 is SGHVS, CDR2 FQNEAQ, per germline. CDR3 region: CASSLGSGELFF. CDR3 bases: TGTGCCAGCAGCTTAGGGTCCGGGGAGCTGTTTTTT.

The CDR3 reads CASSVGLAGGADTQYF. Written as DNA, the CDR3 is TGTGCCAGCAGCGTAGGGCTAGCGGGAGGGGCAGATACGCAGTATTTT. The rearrangement uses TRBV9 and TRBJ2-3; 12 bases fit TRBD2. The CDR3 is 16 amino acids. CDR1 and CDR2 (germline): SGDLS, YYNGEE. Losses at the gene ends were 0 bases for V and 4 bases for J; bases not matched to a gene: 3.

The chain joins TRBV29-1 to TRBJ1-1; 8 bases agree with TRBD1. The CDR3 length is 13 residues. Trimming cost V 6 bases and J 1 base; bases outside gene matches: 4. Germline V gene lookup returns CDR1 SQVTM and CDR2 ANQGSEA. The CDR3 DNA reads as TGCAGCGTGGGGGACAGGAGGAACACTGAAGCTTTCTTT. It yields the protein CSVGDRRNTEAFF.

This chain connects TRBV4-1 to TRBJ1-5; possibly TRBD1 for D (5 bases). The germline V and J ends were trimmed by 0 bases and 4 bases, with 7 bases remaining between them. This CDR3 region has 14 residues. Germline V gene sequence: CDR1 MGHRA, CDR2 YSYEKL. The CDR3 nucleotides are TGCGCCAGCAGCCAAGATGGGGGTAATCAGCCCCAGCATTTT. Translated, it gives CASSQDGGNQPQHF.

The CDR3, as DNA: TGTGCCAGCAGCTTGGCCAGTCGGGGAGGGAATGAAAAACTGTTTTTT. Translating it yields CASSLASRGGNEKLFF. The genes are TRBV5-4 and TRBJ1-4; D is undetermined. Germline V gene data show CDR1 as SGHNT and CDR2 as YYREEE (reference sequence). Trimming pared 0 bases from V and 5 bases from J, leaving 14 bases between. The CDR3 loop spans 16 amino acids.

The chain combines TRBV9 with TRBJ1-4, with D uncertain. Germline CDR1 and CDR2: SGDLS and YYNGEE. This CDR3 has 19 residues. With 4 bases removed from V and 2 bases from J, the gap between germline ends came to 24 bases. CDR3 residues: CASSPRPAALRGTNEKLFF. In nucleotides, the CDR3 is TGTGCCAGCAGCCCTCGCCCAGCCGCCTTAAGAGGCACTAATGAAAAACTGTTTTTT.